This entry is about one T cell receptor (beta chain). Germline V gene data show CDR1 as SGHVS and CDR2 as FNYEAQ. Trimming stripped 5 bases from V and 1 base from J, with 15 bases between. The CDR3 runs to 16 residues. This sample is part of a study of shared T cell receptors in the human thymus. Sequenced by immunoSEQ multiplex PCR; TCRdb stores in-frame clones only, minus some. The data show some 660,000 clones, approximately 89% seen once. The data were also submitted as part of a second study, on human thymus T cells. In that study: Resections that were taken during corrective heart surgery supplied the thymus tissue. An apparent bias in V and J gene usage was seen in thymic and blood repertoires. Related research found strongly overlapping thymic repertoires in unrelated individuals.

The chain combines TRBV7-6 with TRBJ1-5, with D unresolved. What was sequenced was thymocytes. The TCR sequence derives from a boy younger than two with a congenital heart defect. The CDR3 sequence: CASSEEVHQSNQPQHF. CDR3 coding DNA: TGTGCCAGCAGCGAAGAGGTGCACCAAAGCAATCAGCCCCAGCATTTT.